This T cell receptor beta chain was found in a study of T cell clonotyping in hematopoietic cell transplantation. The wider study: Cytoreduction preceded collection of pretransplant recipient samples. Whole-study findings and limits: After transplant, recipient diversity fell while pathologically expanded clonotypes grew through day 180. Broader posttransplant TCR repertoire diversity was predicted by graft donor and pretransplant recipient Inverse Simpson Index values.

Regarding time point: recipient sample about 28 days before transplant, after cytoreduction. This CDR3 is built from 15 residues. Germline V gives CDR1 MGHRA, CDR2 YSYEKL. V dropped 3 bases and J dropped 1 base, with 10 bases sitting between them. The method was immunoSEQ multiplex PCR; TCRdb's version includes in-frame clones alone and lacks a portion of them. The sample has about 10,000 clones; roughly 84% are singletons. This clone was picked up a small number of times. Antigen: not known. The sample here was peripheral blood mononuclear cells, taken before stem cell transplant. V is TRBV4-1 and J is TRBJ1-5, with D uncertain. The clonotype comes from a woman aged 50 to 65 with chronic myeloid leukemia. Some clones in this sample may be carry-over from other donors' samples. This chain's CDR3 is CASSQVVGSNQPQHF. The CDR3 DNA reads TGCGCCAGCAGCCAGGTGGTCGGGAGCAATCAGCCCCAGCATTTT.